Below, one T cell receptor (beta chain) is given with its context. The antigen remains unidentified. This CDR3 is also generated by other DNA sequences in the sample. The data were obtained in a study of shared clonotypes between healthy human individuals. Turning to the study itself: With ages of 18 to 49, the donors were two women and three men.

General study results and limits: The genetic and exposure-history diversity represented was limited by few donors.

This was a deep-level run. The table came from immunoSEQ multiplex PCR; TCRdb's copy has only in-frame clones and leaves some out. The sample holds around 600,000 clones; about 98% are singletons and the top ten take 0.25% to 0.35%. The CDR3 is made up of 13 amino acids. CDR1 and CDR2 from the germline V gene are MNHEY and SMNVEV (reference sequence). V dropped 0 bases and J dropped 4; count of bases not matched to a gene: 0. CD45RO-negative CD8 cells positively selected for CCR7 made up the naive population, which excluded terminally differentiated effector memory CD45RA+ cells. The specimen sequenced was naive CD8+ T cells sorted from blood. The chain carries TRBV27 and TRBJ2-7, with 7 positions matching TRBD2. This clonotype originated in a man aged 25-45 years in good health. CDR3: CASSLSRGYEQYF. CDR3 nucleotide sequence: TGTGCCAGCAGTTTATCGCGGGGGTACGAGCAGTACTTC.